These T cell receptor beta chains were read from a single sample in a study of OX40 agonist ivuxolimab in advanced cancers. This table comes from immunoSEQ multiplex PCR, and its TCRdb copy is limited to in-frame clones, with some not included. Of around 85,000 clones in the sample, less than 95% were seen once. Source: CD4+ or CD8+ T cells sorted from blood, taken in a trial of the OX40 agonist ivuxolimab. The receptors originated from an adult with an advanced solid tumor such as melanoma, head and neck, liver or kidney cancer. Each CDR3 is given with its conserved first and last residue. The D gene is left open where the match is weak. Clone size is shown for a subset of rows, as once, few, many or a class of expanded clone.

j_gene: TRBJ2-7
d_gene: TRBD2
abundance: NA
v_gene: TRBV5-1
CDR3nt: TGCGCCAGCAGCTTAAATGCCCTAGCGGGAGACGAGCAGTACTTC
CDR3aa: CASSLNALAGDEQYF

j_gene: TRBJ1-5
d_gene: NA
abundance: NA
v_gene: TRBV27
CDR3nt: TGTGCCAGCAAACGGACAGTAAGCAATCAGCCCCAGCATTTT
CDR3aa: CASKRTVSNQPQHF

j_gene: TRBJ2-3
d_gene: TRBD2
abundance: NA
v_gene: TRBV10-3
CDR3nt: TGTGCCATCAGTCCCGGGGGGAGCACAGATACGCAGTATTTT
CDR3aa: CAISPGGSTDTQYF

j_gene: TRBJ1-5
d_gene: NA
abundance: NA
v_gene: TRBV19
CDR3nt: TGTGCCAGTAGTAGGCAATTGTCGGAAACAGCCCGGGGTCAGCCCCAGCATTTT
CDR3aa: CASSRQLSETARGQPQHF

j_gene: TRBJ2-1
d_gene: NA
abundance: NA
v_gene: TRBV15
CDR3nt: TGTGCCACCAGCAGGCCCACCGGGAGATCCTACAATGAGCAGTTCTTC
CDR3aa: CATSRPTGRSYNEQFF

j_gene: TRBJ1-6
d_gene: NA
abundance: NA
v_gene: TRBV2
CDR3nt: TGTGCCAGCAGTAGGGCAGGCCTGCCGCGTTCACCCCTCCACTTT
CDR3aa: CASSRAGLPRSPLHF

j_gene: TRBJ1-3
d_gene: NA
abundance: NA
v_gene: TRBV28
CDR3nt: TGTGCCAGCAGCCTTCAGGTCCGCTCTGGAAACACCATATATTTT
CDR3aa: CASSLQVRSGNTIYF

j_gene: TRBJ2-1
d_gene: NA
abundance: once
v_gene: TRBV7-3
CDR3nt: TGTGCCAGCAGCACGAACCCGGGGCTCACTAAGGAGCAGTTCTTC
CDR3aa: CASSTNPGLTKEQFF

j_gene: TRBJ1-4
d_gene: TRBD1
abundance: few
v_gene: TRBV2
CDR3nt: TGTGCCAGCAGTCAACAGGGGGGGGATAATGAAAAACTGTTTTTT
CDR3aa: CASSQQGGDNEKLFF

j_gene: TRBJ1-1
d_gene: TRBD1
abundance: few
v_gene: TRBV7-9
CDR3nt: TGTGCCAGCGCAATACGGGACAGGTCGGCTGAAGCTTTCTTT
CDR3aa: CASAIRDRSAEAFF

j_gene: TRBJ2-2
d_gene: TRBD1
abundance: NA
v_gene: TRBV30
CDR3nt: TGTGCCTGGAGGGCAAGGACAGGGGGGCCCGGGGAGCTGTTTTTT
CDR3aa: CAWRARTGGPGELFF

j_gene: TRBJ2-7
d_gene: TRBD2
abundance: NA
v_gene: TRBV7-2
CDR3nt: TGTGCCAGCAGCTCCCAAGGACTAGCGGGAGAAGAGCAGTACTTC
CDR3aa: CASSSQGLAGEEQYF

j_gene: TRBJ2-5
d_gene: TRBD1
abundance: NA
v_gene: TRBV5-4
CDR3nt: TGTGCCAGCAGCGCCGACAGGGTTGAGACCCAGTACTTC
CDR3aa: CASSADRVETQYF

j_gene: TRBJ2-1
d_gene: TRBD2
abundance: once
v_gene: TRBV6-4
CDR3nt: TGTGCCAGCAGTTCCAATCTAGCGGCTGAGCAGTTCTTC
CDR3aa: CASSSNLAAEQFF

j_gene: TRBJ2-6
d_gene: TRBD1
abundance: NA
v_gene: TRBV30
CDR3nt: TGTGCCCGACGGGACAGTCCTCGGGCCAACGTCCTGACTTTC
CDR3aa: CARRDSPRANVLTF

j_gene: TRBJ2-2
d_gene: TRBD1
abundance: once
v_gene: TRBV7-7
CDR3nt: TGTGCTAGCAGCCGCCAACTACAGGGGCCCGGGGAGCTGTTTTTT
CDR3aa: CASSRQLQGPGELFF

j_gene: TRBJ1-4
d_gene: NA
abundance: NA
v_gene: TRBV11-3
CDR3nt: TGTGCCAGCAGCTTGGGGACAATTACTAATGAAAAACTGTTTTTT
CDR3aa: CASSLGTITNEKLFF

j_gene: TRBJ1-2
d_gene: NA
abundance: NA
v_gene: TRBV18
CDR3nt: TGTGCCAGCAGATTAATGGAGCTAGCTAACTATGGCTACACCTTC
CDR3aa: CASRLMELANYGYTF

j_gene: TRBJ2-3
d_gene: NA
abundance: NA
v_gene: TRBV5-1
CDR3nt: TGCGCCAGCAGCTTGGACCCCTCTAGCACAGATACGCAGTATTTT
CDR3aa: CASSLDPSSTDTQYF

j_gene: TRBJ1-2
d_gene: NA
abundance: NA
v_gene: TRBV28
CDR3nt: TGTGCCAGCAGTTTCTCTCCAGGGACTAACTATGGCTACACCTTC
CDR3aa: CASSFSPGTNYGYTF

j_gene: TRBJ2-2
d_gene: NA
abundance: NA
v_gene: TRBV14
CDR3nt: TGTGCCAGTGGACGGACCGGGGAGCTGTTTTTT
CDR3aa: CASGRTGELFF

j_gene: TRBJ2-7
d_gene: NA
abundance: NA
v_gene: TRBV28
CDR3nt: TGTGCCAGCACCTCCTACAGGGCTCGGCAGTACTTC
CDR3aa: CASTSYRARQYF

j_gene: TRBJ2-5
d_gene: TRBD2
abundance: NA
v_gene: TRBV9
CDR3nt: TGTGCCAGCAGCGTAGCAGAGGCTAGCGGCCAAGAGACCCAGTACTTC
CDR3aa: CASSVAEASGQETQYF

j_gene: TRBJ1-5
d_gene: TRBD1
abundance: few
v_gene: TRBV30
CDR3nt: TGTGCCTGGAGCCAAACCGGACAGGCGAATCAGCCCCAGCATTTT
CDR3aa: CAWSQTGQANQPQHF

j_gene: TRBJ2-1
d_gene: TRBD2
abundance: NA
v_gene: TRBV29-1
CDR3nt: TGCAGCGTTGATTCGGTAGCGGGAGTAAACGGGCAGTTCTTC
CDR3aa: CSVDSVAGVNGQFF

j_gene: TRBJ2-7
d_gene: NA
abundance: NA
v_gene: TRBV19
CDR3nt: TGTGCCAGTAATCCCAATCGGGGGCAAAGGACTCAGATTGGGGAGCAGTACTTC
CDR3aa: CASNPNRGQRTQIGEQYF

j_gene: TRBJ2-5
d_gene: TRBD2
abundance: NA
v_gene: TRBV9
CDR3nt: TGTGCCAGCAGCGTTGGGACTAGGGGAGAGACCCAGTACTTC
CDR3aa: CASSVGTRGETQYF

j_gene: TRBJ1-2
d_gene: NA
abundance: NA
v_gene: TRBV30
CDR3nt: TGTGCCTGGAGTGTTGGGGATACCTATGGCTACACCTTC
CDR3aa: CAWSVGDTYGYTF

j_gene: TRBJ2-5
d_gene: NA
abundance: NA
v_gene: TRBV7-9
CDR3nt: TGTGCCAGCAGCTCCCTAGCGCAAGAGACCCAGTACTTC
CDR3aa: CASSSLAQETQYF

j_gene: TRBJ1-1
d_gene: NA
abundance: NA
v_gene: TRBV19
CDR3nt: TGTGCCAGTAGGCTTATTCCGACAGCCAACACTGAAGCTTTCTTT
CDR3aa: CASRLIPTANTEAFF

j_gene: TRBJ2-3
d_gene: NA
abundance: NA
v_gene: TRBV10-3
CDR3nt: TGTGCCATCAGTGCCCGACGCACAGATACGCAGTATTTT
CDR3aa: CAISARRTDTQYF

j_gene: TRBJ1-2
d_gene: TRBD1
abundance: NA
v_gene: TRBV25-1
CDR3nt: TGTGCCACCTGGACAGGGGCTAACTATGGCTACACCTTC
CDR3aa: CATWTGANYGYTF

j_gene: TRBJ2-7
d_gene: NA
abundance: NA
v_gene: TRBV5-1
CDR3nt: TGCGCCAGCAGCTCGGACGGTGCAAAAAACGAGCAGTACTTC
CDR3aa: CASSSDGAKNEQYF

j_gene: TRBJ1-5
d_gene: TRBD1
abundance: few
v_gene: TRBV30
CDR3nt: TGTGCCTGGAGTGCGGCCGGGACAGTTAGCAATCAGCCCCAGCATTTT
CDR3aa: CAWSAAGTVSNQPQHF

j_gene: TRBJ1-1
d_gene: NA
abundance: NA
v_gene: TRBV5-1
CDR3nt: TGCGCCAGCAGTCGGGGGGTTGACACTGAAGCTTTCTTT
CDR3aa: CASSRGVDTEAFF

j_gene: TRBJ1-2
d_gene: TRBD1
abundance: once
v_gene: TRBV29-1
CDR3nt: TGCAGCGGAGTTACCCTGGGACAGGGGGATGGCTACACCTTC
CDR3aa: CSGVTLGQGDGYTF

j_gene: TRBJ1-1
d_gene: NA
abundance: NA
v_gene: TRBV28
CDR3nt: TGTGCCAGCGGGGTGGGGGGCACTGAAGCTTTCTTT
CDR3aa: CASGVGGTEAFF

j_gene: TRBJ2-5
d_gene: TRBD1
abundance: NA
v_gene: TRBV5-1
CDR3nt: TGCGCCAGCAGCTTCAATGGACAGGGAACGCAAGAGACCCAGTACTTC
CDR3aa: CASSFNGQGTQETQYF

j_gene: TRBJ1-5
d_gene: NA
abundance: NA
v_gene: TRBV7-2
CDR3nt: TGTGCCAGCAGCTTCCGGGACATAAATAGCAATCAGCCCCAGCATTTT
CDR3aa: CASSFRDINSNQPQHF

j_gene: TRBJ2-2
d_gene: NA
abundance: NA
v_gene: TRBV7-2
CDR3nt: TGTGCCAGCAGCCCAGGGGTGATGAACACCGGGGAGCTGTTTTTT
CDR3aa: CASSPGVMNTGELFF

j_gene: TRBJ1-1
d_gene: TRBD1
abundance: few
v_gene: TRBV7-9
CDR3nt: TGTGCCAGCAGGCCCTCCCTCGGGACAGGGAAAACTGAAGCTTTCTTT
CDR3aa: CASRPSLGTGKTEAFF

j_gene: TRBJ2-5
d_gene: TRBD1
abundance: NA
v_gene: TRBV5-1
CDR3nt: TGCGCCAGCAGCGAGGGACAGGGGGGACTCCAAGAGACCCAGTACTTC
CDR3aa: CASSEGQGGLQETQYF

j_gene: TRBJ2-1
d_gene: NA
abundance: NA
v_gene: TRBV19
CDR3nt: TGTGCCAGTAGTATAGATCCAGGGACCCTTTCCTACAATGAGCAGTTCTTC
CDR3aa: CASSIDPGTLSYNEQFF

j_gene: TRBJ1-4
d_gene: NA
abundance: NA
v_gene: TRBV5-1
CDR3nt: TGCGCCAGCAGCTTAATGGGAACTAATGAAAAACTGTTTTTT
CDR3aa: CASSLMGTNEKLFF

j_gene: TRBJ1-1
d_gene: NA
abundance: NA
v_gene: TRBV28
CDR3nt: TGTGCCAGCAGTTCAGCAGGGTTACCAATGAACACTGAAGCTTTCTTT
CDR3aa: CASSSAGLPMNTEAFF